Shown below are 9 T cell receptor beta chains from a single sample sequenced in a study of T cell repertoires in cytomegalovirus infection. No cognate antigen is known for these TCRs. A single record per CDR3 protein comes from TCRdb applying MiXCR to the reads. The data hold about 830,000 distinct CDR3 sequences, with 30% to 35% observed a single time. Material: cultured CD8+ T cells from PBMCs, obtained from culture after CMV antigen stimulation. The receptors derive from a human donor in good health (CMV status not recorded). Some clones in this sample may be carry-over from other donors' samples.

This clonotype was observed a handful of times. The rearrangement links TRBV4-1 to TRBJ2-1; no clear D. Germline V lookup: CDR1 MGHRA, CDR2 YSYEKL. Deletions cut 3 bases from V and 5 bases from J, with 2 bases between. CDR3 size: 11 residues. The CDR3: CASSHDNEQFF. In DNA form, the CDR3 reads TGCGCCAGCAGCCACGACAATGAGCAGTTCTTC.

This rearrangement joins TRBV5-1 to TRBJ2-1; the match to TRBD2 covers 12 bases. The V gene end was trimmed by 3 bases and the J gene end by 6 bases; junction bases not matched to a gene: 7. The CDR3 is made up of 16 amino acids. Germline lookup yields CDR1 SGHRS and CDR2 YFSETQ. The CDR3: CASSSQGTSGLNEQFF. As DNA, the CDR3 is TGCGCCAGCAGCTCACAGGGGACTAGCGGGCTCAATGAGCAGTTCTTC.

This chain links TRBV13 with TRBJ2-5; D is perhaps TRBD1 (6 bases). Trimming pared 6 bases from V and 4 bases from J, leaving 15 bases between. From germline, CDR1 is PRHDT and CDR2 FYEKMQ (reference sequence). CDR3 length equals 14 residues. The CDR3 sequence is CASRSQGWSETQYF. The CDR3 DNA reads as TGTGCCAGCAGATCCCAGGGGTGGTCAGAGACCCAGTACTTC. Combining the CDR3 with reference TRBV13 and TRBJ2-5 gives the whole variable domain AAGVIQSPRHLIKEKRETATLKCYPIPRHDTVYWYQQGPGQDPQFLISFYEKMQSDKGSIPDRFSAQQFSDYHSELNMSSLELGDSALYFCASRSQGWSETQYFGPGTRLLVL.

This clonotype was detected only a few times. CDR3 coding DNA: TGTGCCAGCTCCCCTGGGCCGTCGGACTATGGCTACACCTTC. Translation gives CASSPGPSDYGYTF. The chain recombines TRBV18 with TRBJ1-2; no reliable D call. The germline V and J ends were trimmed by 6 bases and 3 bases, with 14 bases remaining between them. The CDR3 loop spans 14 amino acids. Per germline, CDR1 KGHSH and CDR2 LQKENI.

The V and J genes are TRBV3-1 and TRBJ2-3; D remains ambiguous. Germline V gene data show CDR1 as LGHDT and CDR2 as YNNKEL (reference sequence). The CDR3 is 13 amino acids. V lost 1 base and J lost 1, with 3 bases in between. The CDR3: CASSQAGTDTQYF. CDR3 DNA sequence: TGTGCCAGCAGCCAAGCGGGCACAGATACGCAGTATTTT.

The rearrangement links TRBV4-3 to TRBJ1-1; D is possibly TRBD1 (5 bases). CDR3 size: 15 residues. The germline CDR1 and CDR2 sequences are LGHNA and YSLEER. Deletions cut 3 bases from V and 5 bases from J, with 16 bases between. The CDR3 bases are TGCGCCAGCAGCCAGGGTAGACAGTTGGGGACTGAAGCTTTCTTT. It encodes CASSQGRQLGTEAFF.

There are a few counts of this clonotype. This chain joins TRBV11-2 and TRBJ2-1; D uncertain. From germline, CDR1 is SGHAT and CDR2 FQNNGV. The CDR3 loop spans 17 amino acids. Trimming took 5 bases from V and 0 from J, leaving 17 bases between them. The CDR3 DNA is TGTGCCAGCAGCCCCTGGGCGGAATCGAGCTCCTACAATGAGCAGTTCTTC. Amino acid sequence: CASSPWAESSSYNEQFF.

In this sample, this clonotype turned up a few times. The J gene is TRBJ1-1, the V gene TRBV2; D unresolved. The V and J ends lost 4 bases and 4 bases respectively, with 7 bases between them. The germline V gene has CDR1 SNHLY and CDR2 FYNNEI. The CDR3 runs to 12 residues. In nucleotides, the CDR3 is TGTGCCAGCAGTGTCATTGGCACTGAAGCTTTCTTT. Its translation: CASSVIGTEAFF.

A few counts support this clonotype. The genes are TRBV28 and TRBJ1-2; D is unresolved. From germline, CDR1 is MDHEN and CDR2 SYDVKM. The CDR3 contains 14 residues. With 9 bases removed from V and 2 bases from J, the gap between germline ends came to 16 bases. The CDR3 coding sequence is TGTGCCAGTCAGTTGAGAGGACCCAACTATGGCTACACCTTC. Amino acids: CASQLRGPNYGYTF.